The present T cell receptor beta chain was sequenced within a study of neurological immune-mediated disorders. This clonotype occurred many times. Its antigen is undetermined. This CDR3 contains 15 residues. V trimming: 0 bases; J trimming: 3 bases; junction bases outside the gene matches: 1. Germline V gives CDR1 SGHRS, CDR2 YFSETQ. Regarding the study as a whole: Because no CDR3 amino acid sequences were shared across subjects by expanded clones, private repertoires were suggested in all groups.

Via MiXCR, TCRdb re-called the 5' RACE reads, giving one row per CDR3 protein. The sample gives about 30,000 distinct CDR3 sequences, over 12% of which show up once; 27% is in the top ten. The sequencing sample was made of PBMCs. The receptor was derived from an older man in good health. This chain joins TRBV5-1 and TRBJ2-2; 8 nucleotides agree with TRBD2. The CDR3 loop reads CASSLEAGDTGELFF. In DNA form, the CDR3 reads TGCGCCAGCAGCTTGGAAGCGGGGGACACCGGGGAGCTGTTTTTT.